These 20 T cell receptor beta chains came from one sample sequenced in a study of T cell clonality in common variable immunodeficiency. The protocol was immunoSEQ multiplex PCR, while the TCRdb copy is restricted to in-frame clones and leaves out a portion. The table lists about 26,000 clones, with no singletons. These receptors' targets are unknown. Findings and caveats of the study: In common variable immunodeficiency, TCR beta chains reportedly carried fewer deletions and N-nucleotide insertions.

The sequenced material came from peripheral blood mononuclear cells. Every receptor here comes from a human donor with common variable immunodeficiency.

This clone was seen more than once but under ten times. The CDR3 end lies 3 residues beyond the end of the read and is filled in from the germline J gene. The V gene is TRBV30, the J gene TRBJ2-7; 14 bases fit TRBD2. Germline assignment: CDR1 GTSNPN and CDR2 SVGIG (reference sequence). Unmatched junction bases numbered 4, after V lost 3 bases and J lost 3 bases. CDR3 length equals 15 residues. This CDR3 reads CAWRRTSGGNYEQYF. The covered CDR3 bases are TGTGCCTGGAGGCGGACTAGCGGGGGGAACTACGAG.

This clone was seen ten or more times. CDR3 amino acids: CASSLVDEQYF. The covered CDR3 bases are TGTGCCAGCAGCCTCGTCGACGAG. This sequence joins TRBV7-9 and TRBJ2-7, with D hard to call. The DNA ends 3 residues before the CDR3 does, and the rest of the CDR3 is filled in from the germline J gene. This CDR3 contains 11 residues. With 5 bases removed from V and 5 bases from J, the gap between germline ends came to 7 bases. Germline V lookup: CDR1 SEHNR, CDR2 FQNEAQ (reference sequence).

This clone was seen repeatedly, ten times or more. The read stops 3 residues short of the end of the CDR3; the missing end is completed from the germline J gene. The chain has TRBV2 and TRBJ2-1; 8 positions match TRBD2. Trimming at V came to 4 bases and at J to 3 bases, leaving 8 bases not matched to a gene. Per the germline V gene, CDR1 is SNHLY and CDR2 is FYNNEI. The CDR3 is 16 amino acids. CDR3 DNA (partial): TGTGCCAGCAGTGCGGGGGGGGGAACCTTCTACAATGAG. Residues: CASSAGGGTFYNE. The full-length CDR3 reads as CASSAGGGTFYNEQFF.

Ten or more counts support this clone. The read ends 3 residues before the CDR3 terminus; that terminus is restored from the germline J gene. J is TRBJ2-1 and V is TRBV19; TRBD2 might be the D (5 bases). Germline-derived CDR1 and CDR2 are LNHDA and SQIVND (reference sequence). This CDR3 has 14 residues. The V end was cut by 4 bases, the J end by 3 bases, with 10 bases between. The CDR3 bases that were read are TGTGCCAGTAGTAGACCGGGGAACTACAATGAG. It specifies CASSRPGNYNE. The CDR3, in full, reads CASSRPGNYNEQFF.

About this clone itself: The read terminates 3 residues ahead of where the CDR3 ends, so the germline J gene completes it. The V and J genes are TRBV7-9 and TRBJ2-7; D uncertain. The CDR3 is 13 residues long. CDR1 and CDR2 (germline): SEHNR, FQNEAQ (reference sequence). The V end lost 2 bases, the J end lost 2 bases, and 7 bases lay between the germline ends. Incomplete CDR3 DNA: TGTGCCAGCAGCTTAACGGCGGCCTACGAG. Amino acids: CASSLTAAYE. The whole CDR3 reads CASSLTAAYEQYF.

Many counts were recorded for this clone. From the germline J gene comes the end of the CDR3, since the read stops 3 residues before it. The V gene is TRBV6-2 or TRBV6-3, the J gene TRBJ1-1, with TRBD1 matching over 8 bases. The CDR3 is 17 residues long. The V segment lost 2 bases and the J segment 0 bases; nucleotides outside the gene matches: 8. From germline, CDR1 is MNHEY and CDR2 SVGEGT. The CDR3 sequence: CASSYPTDRGLNTEAFF. CDR3 bases read: TGTGCCAGCAGTTACCCGACCGACAGGGGACTGAACACTGAA.

This clone occurred many times. The CDR3 goes on 3 residues after the read ends, and that part is filled in from the germline J gene. The chain couples TRBV18 to TRBJ2-1, with 11 bases identical to TRBD1. Germline loops: CDR1 KGHSH, CDR2 LQKENI. Trimming took 2 bases from V and 7 from J; bases not matched to a gene: 7. This CDR3 is 16 amino acids long. CDR3 DNA, as far as it was read: TGTGCCAGCTCACCATCAGGGACAGGGGGTACAAATGAG. It translates to CASSPSGTGGTNE. The CDR3 in full is CASSPSGTGGTNEQFF. The full variable domain, with the rest looked up from reference TRBV18 and TRBJ2-1, is NAGVMQNPRHLVRRRGQEARLRCSPMKGHSHVYWYRQLPEEGLKFMVYLQKENIIDESGMPKERFSAEFPKEGPSILRIQQVVRGDSAAYFCASSPSGTGGTNEQFFGPGTRLTVL.

In this sample, this clone turned up many times. The sequenced fragment ends 3 residues before the CDR3 boundary, so the rest is inferred from the germline J gene. The chain is built from TRBV20-1 and TRBJ2-7; 10 bases map to TRBD2. Per the germline V gene, CDR1 is DFQATT and CDR2 is SNEGSKA (reference sequence). V was pared by 1 base and J by 3 bases, with 6 bases of the junction left unmatched. This CDR3 region has 15 residues. Incomplete CDR3 DNA: TGCAGTGCTAGAGGGCCCACTAGCGGGGTCTACGAG. Translation: CSARGPTSGVYE. The entire CDR3 protein reads CSARGPTSGVYEQYF.

This clone was counted at least ten times. The CDR3 is cut off 3 residues early in the read; its end comes from the germline J gene. The V gene is TRBV7-8, the J gene TRBJ1-6; a weak D match, TRBD1 (6 bases). The V end lost 6 bases, the J end lost 7 bases, and 22 bases lay between the germline ends. Per germline, CDR1 SGHVS and CDR2 FQNEAQ. CDR3 length equals 17 residues. The CDR3 protein is CASRSPTGQRGNSPLHF. The covered CDR3 bases are TGTGCCAGCAGATCCCCCACAGGCCAAAGGGGGAATTCACCC.

This clone has at least ten counts. Read data end 3 residues before the CDR3 end; the end is taken from the germline J gene. This chain connects TRBV20-1 to TRBJ2-3; 7 nucleotides match TRBD1. The CDR3 has 13 residues. From germline, CDR1 is DFQATT and CDR2 SNEGSKA (reference sequence). J was trimmed by 3 bases and V by 3 bases; bases with no gene match: 3. The CDR3 is CSASLQGTDTQYF. The CDR3 bases that were read are TGCAGTGCTAGTCTACAGGGGACAGATACG.

This clone showed up many times. The CDR3 extends 3 residues past the end of the read, so its final part is completed from the germline J gene. The J gene is TRBJ2-3, the V gene TRBV5-6; 13 bases match TRBD2. This CDR3 contains 15 residues. After removal of 4 bases from V and 4 bases from J, the junction contained 3 bases not matched to a gene. Germline V gene data show CDR1 as SGHDT and CDR2 as YYEEEE. CDR3 amino acids: CASSAGLAGPDTQYF. The covered CDR3 bases are TGTGCCAGCAGCGCGGGACTAGCGGGGCCAGATACG.

This clone was detected many times. The read is 3 residues too short to cover the CDR3 end, so that end is filled in from the germline J gene. This sequence joins TRBV18 and TRBJ2-1; TRBD2 matches 8 bases. The junction had 14 bases not matched to a gene; V was cut back by 4 bases and J by 3 bases. Germline CDR1 is KGHSH and CDR2 is LQKENI. The length of the CDR3 is 18 residues. The part of the CDR3 DNA that was read is TGTGCCAGCTCACGCGCTAGGACTACCGGGACTAGCTACAATGAG. Protein sequence: CASSRARTTGTSYNE. The complete CDR3 sequence is CASSRARTTGTSYNEQFF.

The table lists this clone with many counts. The sequenced fragment ends 3 residues before the CDR3 boundary, so the rest is inferred from the germline J gene. The chain carries TRBV20-1 and TRBJ2-1, with TRBD2 matching 9 bases. CDR1 is DFQATT, CDR2 SNEGSKA, per germline (reference sequence). This CDR3 region has 15 residues. With V trimmed by 2 bases and J by 4 bases, 6 bases remained unmatched. The sequenced CDR3 bases are TGCAGTGCTAGAAATAGCGGGAGCATTTACAATGAG. Its protein is CSARNSGSIYNE. The whole CDR3 is CSARNSGSIYNEQFF.

This clone was recorded many times. The CDR3 is cut off 3 residues early in the read; its end comes from the germline J gene. The chain recombines TRBV12-3 or TRBV12-4 with TRBJ2-7; D call uncertain. This CDR3 region has 15 residues. Trimming shortened V by 5 bases and J by 1 base, and 15 bases separated the two germline ends. CDR3 DNA, as far as it was read: TGTGCCAGCAGTCCGGGTATTGTTGGGTCCTACGAG. Translation gives CASSPGIVGSYE. The full CDR3 is CASSPGIVGSYEQYF.

The table lists this clone with a few counts. With the read ending 3 residues before the CDR3 end, the germline J gene is used to fill in that end. The J gene is TRBJ2-1, the V gene TRBV6-4; D call uncertain. Germline lookup yields CDR1 MRHNA and CDR2 SNTAGT. This CDR3 region has 14 residues. V was shortened by 8 bases and J by 3 bases, with 14 bases between the two germline ends. This CDR3 is CASRSRVGYNEQFF. CDR3 bases read: TGTGCCAGCCGATCCCGGGTGGGCTACAATGAG.

Many counts were recorded for this clone. The sequence runs out 3 residues before the end of the CDR3; the remainder is reconstructed from the germline J gene. The chain employs TRBV4-1 and TRBJ2-5; TRBD2 matches 11 bases. CDR3 length: 16 residues. The V gene end was trimmed by 5 bases and the J gene end by 5 bases; junction bases not matched to a gene: 10. Germline lookup yields CDR1 MGHRA and CDR2 YSYEKL. The covered CDR3 bases are TGCGCCAGCAGCAAACCTAGCGGGGGGTTTGAGGAGACC. Residues: CASSKPSGGFEET. In full, the CDR3 reads CASSKPSGGFEETQYF.

This clone has ten or more counts. The read falls 3 residues short of the CDR3 end, and the missing part is taken from the germline J gene. This chain uses TRBV7-8 with TRBJ2-7; D is undetermined. CDR3 length equals 18 residues. CDR1 SGHVS and CDR2 FQNEAQ come from the germline V gene. With 2 bases removed from V and 3 bases from J, the gap between germline ends came to 23 bases. The part of the CDR3 DNA that was read is TGTGCCAGCAGCTTACCAGGTACCCAAAGACCTGGCGTCTACGAG. This translates into CASSLPGTQRPGVYE. The entire CDR3 protein is CASSLPGTQRPGVYEQYF. Using reference TRBV7-8 and TRBJ2-7 for the parts outside the CDR3, the full variable domain is GAGVSQSPRYKVAKRGQDVALRCDPISGHVSLFWYQQALGQGPEFLTYFQNEAQLDKSGLPSDRFFAERPEGSVSTLKIQRTQQEDSAVYLCASSLPGTQRPGVYEQYFGPGTRLTVT.

This clone was recorded many times. CDR3 region: CASSLSQDISGYTF. The DNA read from the CDR3 is TGCGCCAGCAGCTTGTCCCAAGACATCTCTGGC. The rearrangement joins TRBV5-1 to TRBJ1-2; D remains unclear. The read ends 3 residues early relative to the CDR3; the germline J gene fills the gap. V lost 1 base to trimming and J lost 7 bases, with 14 bases between them. The CDR3 has 14 amino acids. Germline V gene data show CDR1 as SGHRS and CDR2 as YFSETQ.

This clone showed up just a few times. The read falls 3 residues short of the CDR3 end, and the missing part is taken from the germline J gene. This chain connects TRBV2 to TRBJ2-1, with D perhaps TRBD2 (6 bases). Germline V CDR1 and CDR2: SNHLY, FYNNEI. CDR3 size: 13 residues. V was pared by 7 bases and J by 9 bases, with 16 bases between. This chain's CDR3 is CASNGGEAFEQFF. The part of the CDR3 DNA that was read is TGTGCCAGCAATGGCGGGGAGGCCTTTGAG.

This clone occurred many times. With the read ending 3 residues before the CDR3 end, the germline J gene is used to fill in that end. The rearrangement links TRBV13 to TRBJ1-1; no definite D call. CDR1 and CDR2 from the germline V gene are PRHDT and FYEKMQ (reference sequence). Trimming stripped 4 bases from V and 3 bases from J, with 6 bases between. This CDR3 has 12 residues. CDR3: CASSSRDTEAFF. The DNA read from the CDR3 is TGTGCCAGCAGCTCCCGGGACACTGAA.